This TCR beta chain comes out of a study of blood T cell repertoires in COVID-19. Per the original methods: From reference gene primer amplification, estimates of nucleated cell counts were derived. Sequencing was performed with immunoSEQ multiplex PCR; in TCRdb, only in-frame clones are kept and a portion is missing. The D gene and trimming were derived from the DNA, and the V and J assignments and clone size from that table. The sample has approximately 190,000 clones; approximately 84% are singletons. This CDR3 has 13 amino acids. V gave up 10 bases and J gave up 3 bases; unmatched junction bases: 2. The germline V gene encodes CDR1 SEHNR and CDR2 FQNEAQ (reference sequence).

This sequence joins TRBV7-9 and TRBJ2-3; TRBD2 aligns across 12 bases. Material: peripheral blood. The receptor was isolated from an older woman with active or convalescent COVID-19. As DNA, the CDR3 is TGTGCCACCGGGACTAGCGGGACAGATACGCAGTATTTT. Its translation: CATGTSGTDTQYF.